Below, 22 T cell receptor beta chains from the same sample are listed, as sequenced in a study of T cell repertoires in ileal Crohn's disease (dated by TCRdb to between 2018 and 2020). What this sample's time point label stands for: proximal margin of the surgical specimen (macroscopically non-inflamed). Library preparation employed the immunoSEQ multiplex PCR assay. Here the immuneACCESS table is served through TCRdb, limited to in-frame sequences with V and J called. Missing clones are a known gap in these copies; in checked studies unresolved V genes cover under half, and the rest lacks a known reason. This sample gives about 7,200 clones in total; over 70% of them show up just once. The ten most abundant clones make up about 9.4% of the sample. Material: ileal tissue. Source of these receptors: an adult with Crohn's disease.

This clone was counted once. This chain joins TRBV11-2 and TRBJ1-5, with 11 bases that match TRBD1. Unmatched junction bases numbered 4, after V lost 1 base and J lost 5 bases. CDR1 and CDR2 (germline): SGHAT, FQNNGV. The CDR3 is 16 amino acids. CDR3 DNA sequence: TGTGCCAGCAGCTTAGGACTGGACAGGGGGCATCAGCCCCAGCATTTT. This codes for CASSLGLDRGHQPQHF.

V usage is TRBV7-9 and J usage is TRBJ2-7; tentative D call: TRBD2 (6 bases). The CDR3 is 14 amino acids. V lost 3 bases and J 0 bases, leaving 9 bases between the germline ends. Germline CDR1 SEHNR, CDR2 FQNEAQ (reference sequence). The CDR3 bases are TGTGCCAGCAGCTTGCGGGACGCCTCCTACGAGCAGTACTTC. It is translated as CASSLRDASYEQYF.

The chain links TRBV2 to TRBJ2-7; 12 nucleotides line up with TRBD2. Trimming removed 5 bases from V and 6 bases from J; junction bases left unmatched: 17. CDR1 and CDR2 (germline): SNHLY, FYNNEI. The CDR3 sequence is 18 residues long. The CDR3 here is CASSRYGPTSGRAGEQYF. CDR3 nucleotide sequence: TGTGCCAGCAGTCGTTATGGGCCGACTAGCGGGAGAGCTGGCGAGCAGTACTTC. Full variable domain (missing parts from reference TRBV2 and TRBJ2-7): EPEVTQTPSHQVTQMGQEVILRCVPISNHLYFYWYRQILGQKVEFLVSFYNNEISEKSEIFDDQFSVERPDGSNFTLKIRSTKLEDSAMYFCASSRYGPTSGRAGEQYFGPGTRLTVT.

The chain joins TRBV2 to TRBJ2-5, with unresolved D. CDR1 is SNHLY and CDR2 is FYNNEI in the germline V gene. This CDR3 comprises 15 residues. V was pared by 1 base and J by 4 bases, with 13 bases between. DNA of the CDR3: TGTGCCAGCAGTGAAGGCTCTGTGGGGTCAGAGACCCAGTACTTC. Amino acids: CASSEGSVGSETQYF.

Remarks on this clone: Other DNA sequences in the same sample also yield this CDR3. This rearrangement joins TRBV2 to TRBJ1-1; 7 bases match TRBD1. The germline gives CDR1 SNHLY, CDR2 FYNNEI. The junction had 8 bases not matched to a gene; V was cut back by 6 bases and J by 1 base. This CDR3 comprises 15 residues. CDR3 nucleotide sequence: TGTGCCAGCAGCGAAACCGGACAGGCGAACACTGAAGCTTTCTTT. It codes for CASSETGQANTEAFF.

The chain employs TRBV2 and TRBJ2-7; D might be TRBD2 (5 bases). V lost 3 bases and J 3 bases, leaving 12 bases between the germline ends. CDR3 size: 14 residues. Germline CDR1 and CDR2: SNHLY and FYNNEI. CDR3 sequence: CASSEGALFYEQYF. The CDR3 region has the DNA TGTGCCAGCAGTGAGGGAGCCCTCTTCTACGAGCAGTACTTC.

This sequence joins TRBV28 and TRBJ2-7; D possibly matches TRBD1 or TRBD2 (6 bases each). V lost 3 bases and J 3 bases, leaving 12 bases between the germline ends. This CDR3 comprises 14 residues. Germline CDR1 MDHEN, CDR2 SYDVKM. CDR3: CASSFRGDIYEQYF. CDR3 DNA sequence: TGTGCCAGCAGTTTTCGCGGGGACATCTACGAGCAGTACTTC.

The chain combines TRBV9 with TRBJ2-7, with D unresolved. The germline V gene has CDR1 SGDLS and CDR2 YYNGEE. This CDR3 has 12 amino acids. Deletions cut 3 bases from V and 3 bases from J, with 7 bases between. The chain's CDR3 is CASSDNGYEQYF. The CDR3 DNA is TGTGCCAGCAGCGATAATGGCTACGAGCAGTACTTC.

The chain is built from TRBV18 and TRBJ1-1; D may be TRBD1 (5 bases). Germline lookup yields CDR1 KGHSH and CDR2 LQKENI. The V end lost 4 bases, the J end lost 2 bases, and 17 bases lay between the germline ends. The length of the CDR3 is 16 residues. Here the CDR3 DNA reads TGTGCCAGCTCACGGGAGACAGAACTTCTAAACACTGAAGCTTTCTTT. Its protein product is CASSRETELLNTEAFF.

This chain's CDR3 is CASSEGTGKEETQYF. For the CDR3, the DNA is TGTGCCAGCAGTGAAGGGACAGGGAAAGAGGAGACCCAGTACTTC. The rearrangement links TRBV2 to TRBJ2-5; 8 bases are a match to TRBD1. Germline V gene lookup returns CDR1 SNHLY and CDR2 FYNNEI. The J segment lost 5 bases and the V segment lost 1 base, leaving 6 bases of the junction unmatched. The CDR3 length is 15 residues.

This chain links TRBV27 with TRBJ2-7; no clear D. The germline gives CDR1 MNHEY, CDR2 SMNVEV (reference sequence). This CDR3 comprises 11 residues. The V end was cut by 6 bases, the J end by 9 bases, with 12 bases between. In DNA, the CDR3 is TGTGCCAGCAGCGAAGGGTTCTGGCAGTACTTC. As protein: CASSEGFWQYF.

This rearrangement joins TRBV6-5 to TRBJ2-7; 12 positions match TRBD1. Per germline, CDR1 MNHEY and CDR2 SVGAGI. The CDR3 is 15 amino acids. The J segment lost 5 bases and the V segment lost 6 bases, leaving 8 bases of the junction unmatched. The CDR3 is CASSRRDRGLDEQYF. The DNA for the CDR3 is TGTGCCAGCAGCAGACGGGACAGGGGGCTAGACGAGCAGTACTTC.

The chain employs TRBV28 and TRBJ2-1; tentatively, D is TRBD2 (6 bases). The CDR3 covers 14 residues. Germline V CDR1 and CDR2: MDHEN, SYDVKM. The V and J ends lost 3 bases and 5 bases respectively, with 11 bases between them. CDR3 sequence: CASSFRLANNEQFF. The CDR3 DNA follows: TGTGCCAGCAGTTTCCGCCTAGCGAACAATGAGCAGTTCTTC.

Comment on this clone: A junction boundary mismatches the germline segment, possibly from a read error. V gene TRBV15 combines with J gene TRBJ1-1; D gene uncertain. Germline CDR1 is LNHNV and CDR2 is YYDKDF (reference sequence). The CDR3 contains 11 residues. The CDR3 DNA follows: TGTGCCACCAGCAGAGATGGCAGTGAATACTTT. Translation gives CATSRDGSEYF. Supplemented by reference TRBV15 and TRBJ1-1, the full variable domain reads DAMVIQNPRYQVTQFGKPVTLSCSQTLNHNVMYWYQQKSSQAPKLLFHYYDKDFNNEADTPDNFQSRRPNTSFCFLDIRSPGLGDTAMYLCATSRDGSEYFGQGTRLTVV.

This clone has only a few counts. The chain couples TRBV27 to TRBJ2-1, with 13 bases lining up with TRBD2. This CDR3 spans 17 amino acids. V lost 7 bases to trimming and J lost 6 bases; unmatched junction nucleotides: 12. The germline V gene has CDR1 MNHEY and CDR2 SMNVEV (reference sequence). The DNA of the CDR3 is TGTGCCAGCACCCTGACTAGCGGGAGGCCAATTAGCAATGAGCAGTTCTTC. It is translated as CASTLTSGRPISNEQFF.

The chain combines TRBV6-1 with TRBJ2-1; 14 bases map to TRBD2. Germline CDR1 and CDR2: MNHNS and SASEGT. With 7 bases clipped from V and 6 bases from J, the junction kept 5 bases outside the gene matches. The CDR3 runs 15 residues. CDR3 nucleotide sequence: TGTGCCAGCACCCCCGGACTAGCGGGAGGCAATGAGCAGTTCTTC. It is translated as CASTPGLAGGNEQFF.

The genes are TRBV4-3 and TRBJ1-4; no firm D call. Trimming cost V 0 bases and J 4 bases, with 12 bases left between them. Germline CDR1 and CDR2: LGHNA and YSLEER. The CDR3 covers 16 residues. CDR3 in DNA: TGCGCCAGCAGCCAAGACCCCCGGGGAGTTAATGAAAAACTGTTTTTT. Translating it yields CASSQDPRGVNEKLFF.

This clone was seen a few times. The chain employs TRBV7-9 and TRBJ2-7, with 7 bases matching TRBD1. V dropped 0 bases and J dropped 2; count of bases not matched to a gene: 7. The length of the CDR3 is 16 residues. The germline CDR1 and CDR2 sequences are SEHNR and FQNEAQ (reference sequence). CDR3 in amino acids: CASSLAVGDRAYEQYF. The DNA of the CDR3 is TGTGCCAGCAGCTTAGCCGTAGGGGACAGAGCCTACGAGCAGTACTTC.

V is TRBV7-3 and J is TRBJ1-1; D is unclear. V lost 3 bases to trimming and J lost 4 bases, with 12 bases between them. The germline gives CDR1 SGHTA, CDR2 FQGTGA. The CDR3 covers 14 residues. This CDR3 is CASSFGGGRTEAFF. As DNA, the CDR3 is TGTGCCAGCAGCTTCGGAGGCGGGCGCACTGAAGCTTTCTTT.

By its share, this clone is large. V is TRBV5-4 and J is TRBJ1-1; 7 bases agree with TRBD1. Germline loops: CDR1 SGHNT, CDR2 YYREEE (reference sequence). The CDR3 is 14 amino acids. V shed 0 bases, J shed 7 bases, and the junction held 6 bases outside the gene matches. The CDR3 loop is CASSLARGPNEAFF. CDR3 nucleotide sequence: TGTGCCAGCAGCTTGGCTAGGGGGCCGAATGAAGCTTTCTTT.

The chain joins TRBV7-9 to TRBJ2-5; a weak D match, TRBD2 (5 bases). The CDR3 length is 14 residues. Trimming removed 0 bases at V and 5 bases at J, with 10 bases between. The germline CDR1 and CDR2 sequences are SEHNR and FQNEAQ (reference sequence). CDR3 region: CASSLAPAAETQYF. As DNA, the CDR3 is TGTGCCAGCAGCTTAGCCCCAGCGGCGGAGACCCAGTACTTC.

The V and J genes are TRBV19 and TRBJ1-1, with TRBD1 matching 7 bases. This CDR3 is built from 14 residues. V trimming: 5 bases; J trimming: 6 bases; junction bases outside the gene matches: 9. Per the germline V gene, CDR1 is LNHDA and CDR2 is SQIVND (reference sequence). CDR3 in DNA: TGTGCCAGTAGTTCGGGACAGTTCGGGGCTGAAGCTTTCTTT. Amino acid sequence: CASSSGQFGAEAFF.